The clone carrying this TCR beta chain was counted ten times or more. The sample belongs to a study of T cells in Graves' hyperthyroidism and ophthalmopathy. Trimming pared 8 bases from V and 2 bases from J, leaving 19 bases between. From germline, CDR1 is MNHEY and CDR2 SMNVEV (reference sequence). The CDR3 length is 15 residues. There were TCR beta CDR3 regions amplified from RNA transcripts. The HTBI primer set drove a first-round RT-PCR of the TCR CDR3. MiXCR, applied by TCRdb to the multiplex PCR reads, yields one record per CDR3 protein. The sample has fewer than 550,000 distinct CDR3 sequences; less than 20% are singletons.

The gene calls are TRBV27 and TRBJ2-7; possible D gene TRBD1, 6 bases. The specimen was blood. The sequence was obtained from a woman between 18 and 30 years old with Graves' hyperthyroidism. CDR3 amino acids: CASGSRWGPTYEQYF. The DNA of the CDR3 is TGTGCCAGCGGCTCAAGATGGGGGCCGACCTACGAGCAGTACTTC.